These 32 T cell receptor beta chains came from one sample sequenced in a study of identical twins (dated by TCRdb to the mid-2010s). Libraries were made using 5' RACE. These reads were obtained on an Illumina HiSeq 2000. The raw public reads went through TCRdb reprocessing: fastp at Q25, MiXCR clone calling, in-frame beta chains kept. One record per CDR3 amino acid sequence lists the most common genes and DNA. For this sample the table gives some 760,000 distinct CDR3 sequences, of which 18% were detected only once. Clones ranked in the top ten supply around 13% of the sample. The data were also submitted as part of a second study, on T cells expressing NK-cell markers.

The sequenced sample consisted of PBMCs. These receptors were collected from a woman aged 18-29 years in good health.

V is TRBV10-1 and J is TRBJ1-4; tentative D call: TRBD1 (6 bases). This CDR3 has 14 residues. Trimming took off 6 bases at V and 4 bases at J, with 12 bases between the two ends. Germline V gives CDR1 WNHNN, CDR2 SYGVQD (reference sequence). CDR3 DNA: TGCGCCAGCAGCGAGGGGGGGAATAATGAAAAACTGTTTTTT. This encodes CASSEGGNNEKLFF.

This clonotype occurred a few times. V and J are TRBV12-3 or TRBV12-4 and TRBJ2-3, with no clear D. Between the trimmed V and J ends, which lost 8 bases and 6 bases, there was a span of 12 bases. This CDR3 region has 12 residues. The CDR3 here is CASRRLGDTQYF. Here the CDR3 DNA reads TGTGCCAGCCGCCGTTTAGGGGATACGCAGTATTTT.

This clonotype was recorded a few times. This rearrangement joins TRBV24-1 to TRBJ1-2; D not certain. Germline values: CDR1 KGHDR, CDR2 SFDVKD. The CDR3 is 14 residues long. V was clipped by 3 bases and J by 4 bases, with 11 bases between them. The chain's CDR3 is CATSDDRMGYGYTF. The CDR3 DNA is TGTGCCACCAGTGATGATAGGATGGGCTATGGCTACACCTTC.

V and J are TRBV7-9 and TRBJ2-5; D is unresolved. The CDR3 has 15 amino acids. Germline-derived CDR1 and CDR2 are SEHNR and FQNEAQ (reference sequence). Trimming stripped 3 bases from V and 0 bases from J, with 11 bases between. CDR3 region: CASSFFGSYQETQYF. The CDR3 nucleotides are TGTGCCAGCAGCTTCTTCGGCTCTTACCAAGAGACCCAGTACTTC.

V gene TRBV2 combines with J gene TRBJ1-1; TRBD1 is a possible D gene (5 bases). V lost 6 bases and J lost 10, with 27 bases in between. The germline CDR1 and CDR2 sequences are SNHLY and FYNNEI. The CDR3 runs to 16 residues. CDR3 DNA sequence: TGTGCCAGCAGCCTTGAGGGGCATGACACCGCCCGGGTAGCTTTCTTT. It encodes CASSLEGHDTARVAFF.

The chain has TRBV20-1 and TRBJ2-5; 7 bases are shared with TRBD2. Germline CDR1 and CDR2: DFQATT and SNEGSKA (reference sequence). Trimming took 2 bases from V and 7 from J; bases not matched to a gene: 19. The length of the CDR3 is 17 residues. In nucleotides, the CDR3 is TGCAGTGCTAGAAGGTCCGGGTCTAGCGGCCGGAGTGTGACCCAGTACTTC. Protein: CSARRSGSSGRSVTQYF.

The CDR3 sequence: CASSSAGTATYEQYF. The CDR3 DNA reads TGCGCCAGCAGCTCAGCCGGGACAGCGACCTACGAGCAGTACTTC. The J gene is TRBJ2-7, the V gene TRBV5-1; TRBD1 matches at 7 bases. The length of the CDR3 is 15 residues. The V and J ends lost 3 bases and 2 bases, in that order; junction bases with no gene match: 8. CDR1 is SGHRS and CDR2 is YFSETQ in the germline V gene.

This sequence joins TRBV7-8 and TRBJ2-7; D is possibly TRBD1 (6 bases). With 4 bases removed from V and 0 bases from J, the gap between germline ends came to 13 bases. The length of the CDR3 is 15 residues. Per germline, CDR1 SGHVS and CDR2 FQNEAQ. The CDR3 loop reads CASSSRDTSSYEQYF. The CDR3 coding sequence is TGTGCCAGCAGCTCCCGGGACACAAGCTCCTACGAGCAGTACTTC.

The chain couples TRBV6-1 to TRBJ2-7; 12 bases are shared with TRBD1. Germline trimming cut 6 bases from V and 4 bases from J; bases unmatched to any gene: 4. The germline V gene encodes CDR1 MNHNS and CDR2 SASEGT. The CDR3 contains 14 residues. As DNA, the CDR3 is TGTGCCAGCAGAAGGGGACAGGGGGCTTACGAGCAGTACTTC. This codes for CASRRGQGAYEQYF.

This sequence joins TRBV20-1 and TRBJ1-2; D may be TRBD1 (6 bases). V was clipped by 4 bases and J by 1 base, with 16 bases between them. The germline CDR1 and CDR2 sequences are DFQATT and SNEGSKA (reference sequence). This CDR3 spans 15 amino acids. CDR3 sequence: CSAIPPRGINYGYTF. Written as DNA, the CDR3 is TGCAGTGCTATTCCCCCAAGGGGGATTAACTATGGCTACACCTTC.

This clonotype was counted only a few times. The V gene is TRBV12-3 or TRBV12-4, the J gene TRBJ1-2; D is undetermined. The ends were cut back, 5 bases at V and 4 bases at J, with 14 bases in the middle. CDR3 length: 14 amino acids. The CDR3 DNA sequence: TGTGCCAGCAGTCTATGGATAGCTTTCTATGGCTACACCTTC. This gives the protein CASSLWIAFYGYTF.

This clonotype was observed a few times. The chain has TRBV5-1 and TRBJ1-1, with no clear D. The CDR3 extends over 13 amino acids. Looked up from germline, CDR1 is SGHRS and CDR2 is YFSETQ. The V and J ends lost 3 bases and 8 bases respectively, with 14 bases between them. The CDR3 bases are TGCGCCAGCAGCTCGCAAGACGTATCCGAAGCTTTCTTT. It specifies CASSSQDVSEAFF.

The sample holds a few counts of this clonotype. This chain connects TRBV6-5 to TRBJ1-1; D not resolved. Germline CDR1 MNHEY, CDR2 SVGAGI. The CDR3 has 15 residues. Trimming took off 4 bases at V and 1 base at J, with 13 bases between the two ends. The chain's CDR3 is CASSSLDIANTEAFF. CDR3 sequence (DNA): TGTGCCAGCAGTTCCTTAGACATAGCGAACACTGAAGCTTTCTTT.

For the CDR3, the DNA is TGTGCCAGCACCCACTCTAGGGACGGATCCTACGAGCAGTACTTC. It codes for CASTHSRDGSYEQYF. The J gene is TRBJ2-7, the V gene TRBV9, with D possibly called TRBD1 or TRBD2 (5 bases each). This CDR3 spans 15 amino acids. V was trimmed by 6 bases and J by 1 base, leaving 17 bases between them. CDR1 is SGDLS and CDR2 is YYNGEE in the germline V gene. The full variable domain, with the rest looked up from reference TRBV9 and TRBJ2-7, is DSGVTQTPKHLITATGQRVTLRCSPRSGDLSVYWYQQSLDQGLQFLIQYYNGEERAKGNILERFSAQQFPDLHSELNLSSLELGDSALYFCASTHSRDGSYEQYFGPGTRLTVT.

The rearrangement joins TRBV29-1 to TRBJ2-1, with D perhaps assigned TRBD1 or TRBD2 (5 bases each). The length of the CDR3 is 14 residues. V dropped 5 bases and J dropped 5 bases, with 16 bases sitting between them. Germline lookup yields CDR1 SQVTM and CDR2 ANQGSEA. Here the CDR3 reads CSVRGDGIHNEQFF. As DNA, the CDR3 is TGCAGCGTTCGAGGGGACGGGATTCACAATGAGCAGTTCTTC.

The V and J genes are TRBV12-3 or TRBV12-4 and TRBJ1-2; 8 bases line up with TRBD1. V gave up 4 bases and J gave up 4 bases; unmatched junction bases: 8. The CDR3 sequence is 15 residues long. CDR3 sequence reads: CASSSPDRALYGYTF. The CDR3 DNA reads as TGTGCCAGCAGTTCCCCGGACAGGGCCCTCTATGGCTACACCTTC.

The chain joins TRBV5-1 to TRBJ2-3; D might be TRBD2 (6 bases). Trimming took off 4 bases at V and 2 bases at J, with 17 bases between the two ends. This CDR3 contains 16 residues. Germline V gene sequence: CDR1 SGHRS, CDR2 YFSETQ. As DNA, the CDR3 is TGCGCCAGCAGCCTTGGTAGTAGCGGAGTCACAGATACGCAGTATTTT. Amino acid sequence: CASSLGSSGVTDTQYF.

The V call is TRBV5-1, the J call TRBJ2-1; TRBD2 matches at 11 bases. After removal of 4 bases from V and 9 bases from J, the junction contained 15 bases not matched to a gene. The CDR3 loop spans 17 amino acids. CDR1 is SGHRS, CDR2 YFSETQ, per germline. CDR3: CASSRLPFLAGGAEQFF. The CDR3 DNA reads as TGCGCCAGCAGCCGATTACCCTTCCTAGCGGGAGGAGCTGAGCAGTTCTTC.

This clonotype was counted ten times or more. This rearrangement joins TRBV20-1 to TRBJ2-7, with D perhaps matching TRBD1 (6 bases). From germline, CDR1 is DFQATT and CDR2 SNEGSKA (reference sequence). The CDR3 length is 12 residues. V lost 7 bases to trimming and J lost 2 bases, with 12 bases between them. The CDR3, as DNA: TGCAGTGTGACAAGGGGGACCTACGAGCAGTACTTC. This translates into CSVTRGTYEQYF.

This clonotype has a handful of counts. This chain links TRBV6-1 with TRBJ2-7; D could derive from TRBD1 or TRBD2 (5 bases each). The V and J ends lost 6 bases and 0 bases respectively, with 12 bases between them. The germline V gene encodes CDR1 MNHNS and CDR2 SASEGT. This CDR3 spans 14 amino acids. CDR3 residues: CASSPGTNSYEQYF. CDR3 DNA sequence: TGTGCCAGCAGCCCCGGGACGAACTCCTACGAGCAGTACTTC.

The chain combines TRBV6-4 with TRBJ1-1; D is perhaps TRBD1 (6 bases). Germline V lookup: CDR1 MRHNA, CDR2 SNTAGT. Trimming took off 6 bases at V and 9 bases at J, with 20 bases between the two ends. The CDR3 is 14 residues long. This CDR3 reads CASRRTGLALQAFF. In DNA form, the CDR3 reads TGTGCCAGCAGAAGAACAGGGTTAGCGCTTCAAGCTTTCTTT.

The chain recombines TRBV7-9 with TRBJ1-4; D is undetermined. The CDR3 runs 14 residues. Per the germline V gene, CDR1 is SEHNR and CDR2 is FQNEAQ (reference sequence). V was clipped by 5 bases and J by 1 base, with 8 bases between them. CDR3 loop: CASSTDGTNEKLFF. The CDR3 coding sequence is TGTGCCAGCAGCACAGATGGAACTAATGAAAAACTGTTTTTT.

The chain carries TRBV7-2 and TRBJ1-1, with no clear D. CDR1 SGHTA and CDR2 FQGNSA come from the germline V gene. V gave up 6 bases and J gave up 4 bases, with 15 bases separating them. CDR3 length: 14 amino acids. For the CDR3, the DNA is TGTGCCAGCAGACCCGCCTCAGGTGCCACTGAAGCTTTCTTT. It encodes CASRPASGATEAFF.

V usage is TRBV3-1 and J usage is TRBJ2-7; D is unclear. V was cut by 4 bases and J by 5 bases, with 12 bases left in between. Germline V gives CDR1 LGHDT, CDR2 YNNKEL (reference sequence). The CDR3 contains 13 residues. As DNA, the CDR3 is TGTGCCAGCAGCCGACTGTTCGTGGACGAGCAGTACTTC. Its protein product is CASSRLFVDEQYF.

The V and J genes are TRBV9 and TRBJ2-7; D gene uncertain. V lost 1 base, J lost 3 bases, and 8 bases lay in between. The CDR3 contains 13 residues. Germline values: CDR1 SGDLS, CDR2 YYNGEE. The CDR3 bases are TGTGCCAGCAGCGTAAACTCCTTCTACGAGCAGTACTTC. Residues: CASSVNSFYEQYF.

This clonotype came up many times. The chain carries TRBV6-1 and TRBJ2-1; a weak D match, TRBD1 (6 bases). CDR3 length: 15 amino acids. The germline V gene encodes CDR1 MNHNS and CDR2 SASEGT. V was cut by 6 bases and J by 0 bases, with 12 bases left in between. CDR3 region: CASSSTGFSYNEQFF. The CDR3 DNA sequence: TGTGCCAGCAGCTCAACAGGGTTCTCCTACAATGAGCAGTTCTTC.

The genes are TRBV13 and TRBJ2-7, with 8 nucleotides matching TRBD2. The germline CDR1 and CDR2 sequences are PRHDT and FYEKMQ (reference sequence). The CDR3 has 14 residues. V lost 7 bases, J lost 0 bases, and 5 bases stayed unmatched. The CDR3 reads CASNQRESSYEQYF. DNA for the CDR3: TGTGCCAGCAATCAGCGGGAGAGCTCCTACGAGCAGTACTTC.

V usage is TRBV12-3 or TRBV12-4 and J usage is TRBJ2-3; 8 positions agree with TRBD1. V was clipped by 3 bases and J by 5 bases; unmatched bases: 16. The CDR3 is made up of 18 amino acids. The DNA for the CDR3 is TGTGCCAGCAGTTTCTACGGAGGACAGGGCGTTTCGGGAGATACGCAGTATTTT. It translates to CASSFYGGQGVSGDTQYF.

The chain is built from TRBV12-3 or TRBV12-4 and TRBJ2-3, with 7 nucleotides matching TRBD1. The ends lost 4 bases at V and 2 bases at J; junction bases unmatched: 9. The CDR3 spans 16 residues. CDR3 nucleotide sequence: TGTGCCAGCAGTTCCCGACGACAGGGTAACACAGATACGCAGTATTTT. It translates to CASSSRRQGNTDTQYF.

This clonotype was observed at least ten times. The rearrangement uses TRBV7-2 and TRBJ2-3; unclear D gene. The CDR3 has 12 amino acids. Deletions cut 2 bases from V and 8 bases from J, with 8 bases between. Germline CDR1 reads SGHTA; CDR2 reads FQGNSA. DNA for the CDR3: TGTGCCAGCAGCTTACGGGTCGGTACGCAGTATTTT. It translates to CASSLRVGTQYF.

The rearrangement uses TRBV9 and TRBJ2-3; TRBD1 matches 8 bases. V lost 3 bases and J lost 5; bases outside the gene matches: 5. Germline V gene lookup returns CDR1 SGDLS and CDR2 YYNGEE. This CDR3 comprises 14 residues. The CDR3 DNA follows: TGTGCCAGCAGCGCAGACAGGGGTGGAGATACGCAGTATTTT. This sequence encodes CASSADRGGDTQYF.

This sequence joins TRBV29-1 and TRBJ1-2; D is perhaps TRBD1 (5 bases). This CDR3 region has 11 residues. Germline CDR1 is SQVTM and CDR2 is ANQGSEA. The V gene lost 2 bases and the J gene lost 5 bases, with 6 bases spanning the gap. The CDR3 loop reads CSVERGYGYTF. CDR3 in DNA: TGCAGCGTTGAAAGGGGTTATGGCTACACCTTC.